Following are 32 T cell receptor beta chains from one sample sequenced in a study of blood T cells in healthy people across ages. A second roughly 7 to 12 cycle PCR used barcoded and J-beta primers. Each CDR3 protein gets one entry after TCRdb re-called the 5' RACE reads with MiXCR. The profile shows approximately 290,000 distinct CDR3 sequences, around 27% of them singletons. Sequencing was performed on blood. The source is a woman aged 70-85 years in good health.

The V and J genes are TRBV12-3 or TRBV12-4 and TRBJ2-4, with D perhaps matching TRBD2 (6 bases). V was trimmed by 4 bases and J by 12 bases, leaving 16 bases between them. The CDR3 contains 13 residues. CDR3 in amino acids: CASSWRGGGHQYF. CDR3 in DNA: TGTGCCAGCAGTTGGAGGGGTGGGGGTCATCAGTACTTC.

J is TRBJ1-3 and V is TRBV7-9; weak D call: TRBD1 (6 bases). From germline, CDR1 is SEHNR and CDR2 FQNEAQ (reference sequence). The length of the CDR3 is 14 residues. Trimming removed 5 bases at V and 4 bases at J, with 12 bases between. DNA of the CDR3: TGTGCCAGCAGCGAACAGGGATTCGGAAACACCATATATTTT. Encoded protein: CASSEQGFGNTIYF.

The rearrangement uses TRBV9 and TRBJ2-1; TRBD2 agrees at 12 bases. The CDR3 loop spans 16 amino acids. After removal of 4 bases from V and 8 bases from J, the junction contained 10 bases not matched to a gene. Germline CDR1 and CDR2: SGDLS and YYNGEE. CDR3 sequence: CASSPRSSGRGDEQFF. CDR3 in DNA: TGTGCCAGCAGCCCCCGATCTAGCGGGAGGGGCGATGAGCAGTTCTTC.

There are many counts of this clonotype. V gene TRBV27 combines with J gene TRBJ1-1; TRBD1 matches 8 bases. The CDR3 loop spans 14 amino acids. The V and J ends lost 7 bases and 7 bases, in that order; junction bases with no gene match: 11. CDR1 and CDR2 (germline): MNHEY, SMNVEV (reference sequence). CDR3 DNA sequence: TGTGCCAGCAACTCCCGGACAGGGAGGGTTGAAGCTTTCTTT. It translates to CASNSRTGRVEAFF.

This clonotype was counted only a few times. The chain combines TRBV12-3 or TRBV12-4 with TRBJ2-1; D is ambiguous. V was shortened by 1 base and J by 0 bases, with 10 bases between the two germline ends. There are 16 residues in the CDR3. DNA for the CDR3: TGTGCCAGCAGTTTAGTCGGGCGCAGCTCCTACAATGAGCAGTTCTTC. This sequence encodes CASSLVGRSSYNEQFF.

This clonotype was picked up a small number of times. The chain couples TRBV6-1 to TRBJ2-6; weak D call: TRBD2 (6 bases). The CDR3 covers 15 residues. Germline CDR1 MNHNS, CDR2 SASEGT. V was trimmed by 6 bases and J by 0 bases, leaving 9 bases between them. CDR3 nucleotide sequence: TGTGCCAGCAGGGACGGGGGCTCTGGGGCCAACGTCCTGACTTTC. This encodes CASRDGGSGANVLTF.

J is TRBJ2-7 and V is TRBV20-1; 14 bases are shared with TRBD2. CDR1 DFQATT and CDR2 SNEGSKA come from the germline V gene (reference sequence). This CDR3 has 15 residues. Trimming at V came to 4 bases and at J to 5 bases, leaving 7 bases not matched to a gene. CDR3 amino acids: CSATGTSGSGHEQYF. Here the CDR3 DNA reads TGCAGTGCTACCGGGACTAGCGGGAGTGGGCACGAGCAGTACTTC.

In this sample, this clonotype turned up a few times. The V and J genes are TRBV28 and TRBJ2-1, with a weak D call TRBD1 (6 bases). The CDR3 has 14 amino acids. Germline V gives CDR1 MDHEN, CDR2 SYDVKM. V was pared by 6 bases and J by 0 bases, with 9 bases between. The CDR3 DNA reads TGTGCCAGCAGGCGGACAGCCTCCTACAATGAGCAGTTCTTC. Its protein is CASRRTASYNEQFF.

The rearrangement joins TRBV20-1 to TRBJ2-5; D may match TRBD1 or TRBD2 (5 bases each). Germline V gives CDR1 DFQATT, CDR2 SNEGSKA (reference sequence). The CDR3 has 14 residues. V was cut by 3 bases and J by 4 bases, with 15 bases left in between. The CDR3: CSASRQRRLETQYF. CDR3 in DNA: TGCAGTGCTAGTCGACAGAGGAGGTTAGAGACCCAGTACTTC.

The chain joins TRBV4-3 to TRBJ2-2; D gene uncertain. This CDR3 region has 16 residues. The V gene lost 4 bases and the J gene lost 0 bases, with 12 bases spanning the gap. Germline CDR1 LGHNA, CDR2 YSLEER. The CDR3 reads CASSPERFANTGELFF. CDR3 bases: TGCGCCAGCAGCCCGGAACGGTTCGCGAACACCGGGGAGCTGTTTTTT.

This clonotype was observed a few times. The chain uses TRBV4-2 and TRBJ2-5; D is possibly TRBD2 (6 bases). The CDR3 extends over 15 amino acids. Germline V gene sequence: CDR1 LGHNA, CDR2 YNFKEQ. Trimming took off 1 base at V and 0 bases at J, with 9 bases between the two ends. In DNA form, the CDR3 reads TGTGCCAGCAGCCAAGCTGGGACTGACCAAGAGACCCAGTACTTC. It translates to CASSQAGTDQETQYF.

Only a few counts were recorded for this clonotype. Here the CDR3 reads CASSIGTSGYNEQFF. Here the CDR3 DNA reads TGTGCCAGCAGCATCGGGACTAGCGGTTACAATGAGCAGTTCTTC. This sequence joins TRBV7-3 and TRBJ2-7, with 11 nucleotides matching TRBD2. The tail of the sequence fits TRBJ2-1 better, so the J call may be wrong. The CDR3 is 15 amino acids. Germline V CDR1 and CDR2: SGHTA, FQGTGA.

This clonotype showed up just a few times. The chain recombines TRBV24-1 with TRBJ2-5; TRBD1 might be the D (6 bases). Trimming removed 4 bases from V and 2 bases from J, with 13 bases in between. Germline CDR1 and CDR2: KGHDR and SFDVKD. The CDR3 runs 15 residues. The CDR3 loop reads CATSDTGTKQETQYF. CDR3 in DNA: TGTGCCACCAGTGACACCGGGACAAAACAAGAGACCCAGTACTTC.

This sequence joins TRBV9 and TRBJ1-3, with 12 bases identical to TRBD1. The CDR3 is made up of 16 amino acids. V shed 4 bases, J shed 4 bases, and the junction held 6 bases outside the gene matches. CDR1 SGDLS and CDR2 YYNGEE come from the germline V gene. Written as DNA, the CDR3 is TGTGCCAGCAGCCCTCAGGGACAGGGGGCAGGAAACACCATATATTTT. This sequence encodes CASSPQGQGAGNTIYF. Based on the CDR3 plus reference TRBV9 and TRBJ1-3, the full variable domain is DSGVTQTPKHLITATGQRVTLRCSPRSGDLSVYWYQQSLDQGLQFLIQYYNGEERAKGNILERFSAQQFPDLHSELNLSSLELGDSALYFCASSPQGQGAGNTIYFGEGSWLTVV.

V and J are TRBV20-1 and TRBJ2-1; 13 bases are a match to TRBD2. Germline V gene data show CDR1 as DFQATT and CDR2 as SNEGSKA (reference sequence). The CDR3 has 15 amino acids. The ends lost 6 bases at V and 1 base at J; junction bases unmatched: 3. CDR3 bases: TGCAGTGCGTGGACTAGCGGGAGTTCCTACAATGAGCAGTTCTTC. It is translated as CSAWTSGSSYNEQFF.

This clonotype turned up a few times. DNA for the CDR3: TGTGCCAGCAGCGTCGGATGGGACGCCAGGTACGAGCAGTACTTC. This codes for CASSVGWDARYEQYF. The rearrangement joins TRBV9 to TRBJ2-7; possibly TRBD1 or TRBD2 for D (5 bases each). CDR3 length: 15 residues. The ends were cut back, 2 bases at V and 4 bases at J, with 16 bases in the middle. The germline V gene encodes CDR1 SGDLS and CDR2 YYNGEE.

The chain employs TRBV7-2 and TRBJ2-3, with D perhaps TRBD2 (5 bases). CDR1 and CDR2 (germline): SGHTA, FQGNSA. V lost 5 bases to trimming and J lost 3 bases, with 15 bases between them. CDR3 length equals 15 residues. CDR3: CASSLRKEVTDTQYF. Written as DNA, the CDR3 is TGTGCCAGCAGCCTAAGGAAGGAGGTTACAGATACGCAGTATTTT.

In its sample, this clonotype was seen a few times. The chain uses TRBV4-1 and TRBJ2-4; D call uncertain. The CDR3 runs to 16 residues. The V and J ends lost 4 bases and 2 bases respectively, with 15 bases between them. From germline, CDR1 is MGHRA and CDR2 YSYEKL. The CDR3 protein is CASSPGRLGPKNIQYF. CDR3 DNA sequence: TGCGCCAGCAGCCCGGGCCGATTAGGGCCCAAAAACATTCAGTACTTC.

In this sample, this clonotype turned up a few times. The chain recombines TRBV20-1 with TRBJ1-5; 8 nucleotides match TRBD1. Trimming removed 4 bases from V and 4 bases from J; junction bases left unmatched: 9. The CDR3 is made up of 15 amino acids. CDR1 and CDR2 (germline): DFQATT, SNEGSKA (reference sequence). The CDR3 sequence: CSATRGHGGNQPQHF. In DNA form, the CDR3 reads TGCAGTGCTACCAGGGGGCACGGAGGGAATCAGCCCCAGCATTTT.

This clonotype was counted between two and nine times. V gene TRBV9 combines with J gene TRBJ2-3; D is perhaps TRBD2 (6 bases). The CDR3 runs 15 residues. V was clipped by 4 bases and J by 7 bases, with 19 bases between them. Germline V gene sequence: CDR1 SGDLS, CDR2 YYNGEE. The CDR3 loop reads CASSSEGLKLNTQYF. The CDR3 coding sequence is TGTGCCAGCAGCTCAGAGGGACTCAAACTTAATACGCAGTATTTT.

Points on this clonotype: Its ends do not fully match the called genes, so a read error is possible. V and J are TRBV24-1 and TRBJ2-1; 9 bases line up with TRBD2. This CDR3 comprises 17 residues. Per germline, CDR1 KGHDR and CDR2 SFDVKD. The CDR3 DNA sequence: TGTTCCACCAGTGACTCTAGCGGGACGGTTTCATACAATGAGCAGTTCTTC. Translated: CSTSDSSGTVSYNEQFF.

As concerns this clonotype: Relative to the germline gene, one junction end is altered; a read error may explain this. This sequence joins TRBV7-3 and TRBJ1-1; TRBD1 might be the D (6 bases). Germline V CDR1 and CDR2: SGHTA, FQGTGA. This CDR3 comprises 15 residues. In DNA, the CDR3 is TGTGCCAGCAGCTTAGGACGGTTGGGGGACACTGAAGCTTCCTTT. Its protein product is CASSLGRLGDTEASF.

In its sample, this clonotype was seen many times. The chain couples TRBV5-5 to TRBJ2-7; the match to TRBD1 covers 9 bases. V shed 5 bases, J shed 6 bases, and the junction held 12 bases outside the gene matches. In germline, CDR1 is SGHKS, CDR2 YYEKEE (reference sequence). The CDR3 has 15 amino acids. As DNA, the CDR3 is TGTGCCAGCAGGGTGACAGGGGGAAAGTTAGGCGAGCAGTACTTC. It translates to CASRVTGGKLGEQYF.

Only a few counts were recorded for this clonotype. J is TRBJ1-6 and V is TRBV12-3 or TRBV12-4; D call uncertain. CDR3 length equals 15 residues. V lost 1 base, J lost 10 bases, and 14 bases lay in between. As DNA, the CDR3 is TGTGCCAGCAGTTTAGATTTAGCGTCGGGCTCACCCCTCCACTTT. Translated, it gives CASSLDLASGSPLHF.

CDR3 nucleotide sequence: TGCAGCGTTGAGGATAGCGGGAGTCCTCAAGAGACCCAGTACTTC. Encoded protein: CSVEDSGSPQETQYF. The genes are TRBV29-1 and TRBJ2-5, with TRBD2 matching 9 bases. J gave up 2 bases and V 3 bases, and 7 bases lay outside the gene matches. CDR3 length: 15 amino acids. CDR1 is SQVTM and CDR2 is ANQGSEA in the germline V gene.

This clonotype has only a few counts. V and J are TRBV3-1 and TRBJ1-5; 8 nucleotides match TRBD1. The trim removed 0 bases at V and 7 bases at J, leaving 5 bases unmatched. The germline V gene has CDR1 LGHDT and CDR2 YNNKEL (reference sequence). The CDR3 loop spans 15 amino acids. CDR3 in amino acids: CASSQEQGASQPQHF. The CDR3 region has the DNA TGTGCCAGCAGCCAAGAGCAGGGGGCGAGCCAGCCCCAGCATTTT.

This clonotype was recorded a few times. The V gene is TRBV7-2, the J gene TRBJ2-5; D might be TRBD2 (6 bases). The J call is doubtful: the DNA matches TRBJ2-1 better. The CDR3 runs to 12 residues. Germline V gene data show CDR1 as SGHTA and CDR2 as FQGNSA. CDR3: CASSLMGGEQFF. In DNA, the CDR3 is TGTGCCAGCAGCTTAATGGGGGGTGAGCAGTTCTTC.

The chain carries TRBV24-1 and TRBJ2-1, with D unclear. Trimming removed 5 bases from V and 10 bases from J, with 8 bases in between. Germline CDR1 and CDR2: KGHDR and SFDVKD. CDR3 length equals 11 residues. CDR3 region: CATSAKQEQFF. The CDR3 coding sequence is TGTGCCACCAGTGCTAAACAGGAGCAGTTCTTC.

In its sample, this clonotype was seen many times. The chain uses TRBV20-1 and TRBJ2-7, with D hard to call. Germline CDR1 reads DFQATT; CDR2 reads SNEGSKA (reference sequence). CDR3 length: 14 residues. V gave up 1 base and J gave up 3 bases, with 13 bases separating them. The CDR3 bases are TGCAGTGCTAGAGGTCCTCTAGTCGACTACGAGCAGTACTTC. It encodes CSARGPLVDYEQYF.

This chain connects TRBV5-4 to TRBJ2-1; D might be TRBD1 (5 bases). The better agreement between TRBJ2-5 and the DNA end casts doubt on the J call. This CDR3 has 13 residues. The germline CDR1 and CDR2 sequences are SGHNT and YYREEE (reference sequence). For the CDR3, the DNA is TGTGCCAGCAGCTTAGCTAGTGGGGCGACCCAGTACTTC. Translating gives CASSLASGATQYF.

The chain joins TRBV7-2 to TRBJ1-4; D is uncertain. Germline V gene sequence: CDR1 SGHTA, CDR2 FQGNSA. The CDR3 runs to 15 residues. V was shortened by 4 bases and J by 10 bases, with 19 bases between the two germline ends. CDR3 in DNA: TGTGCCAGCAGCTCGCCGTCAGACCCGGACGTAAAACTGTTTTTT. Translation: CASSSPSDPDVKLFF.

V is TRBV10-1 and J is TRBJ2-7; D is uncertain. The CDR3 has 12 amino acids. CDR1 is WNHNN and CDR2 is SYGVQD in the germline V gene (reference sequence). V shed 3 bases and J shed 5 bases, with 8 bases lying between them. The chain's CDR3 is CASSDPGDEQYF. CDR3 DNA sequence: TGCGCCAGCAGTGACCCAGGAGACGAGCAGTACTTC.